Each of the 2 T cell receptor delta chains below was sequenced from the same sample in a study of gamma-delta T cells after stem cell transplantation. TCRdb called clones anew from the RT-PCR reads with CATT. The profile covers around 6,500 delta-chain clones, with nearly 25% appearing a single time and 18% taken by the ten largest. The source material was gamma-delta T cells. Receptors were obtained from a human donor. It is not recorded whose cells these are; they may come from a transplant donor.

J is TRDJ1 and V is TRDV2; TRDD3 matches 10 bases. Germline V CDR1 and CDR2: GEAIGNYY, EKD. The CDR3 is 21 amino acids. The V and J ends lost 3 bases and 0 bases, in that order; junction bases with no gene match: 21. CDR3 sequence (DNA): TGTGCCTGTGACTCGATTCCTACTCTGGGGGATATAGACGGGTACACCGATAAACTCATCTTT. Its translation: CACDSIPTLGDIDGYTDKLIF.

This clone was observed a handful of times. The rearrangement joins TRDV2 to TRDJ1, with D tentatively TRDD3 (5 bases). CDR1 and CDR2 from the germline V gene are GEAIGNYY and EKD. V lost 3 bases, J lost 4 bases, and 11 bases lay in between. There are 13 residues in the CDR3. CDR3 loop: CACDDMGHDKLIF. The DNA of the CDR3 is TGTGCCTGTGACGATATGGGGCACGATAAACTCATCTTT.